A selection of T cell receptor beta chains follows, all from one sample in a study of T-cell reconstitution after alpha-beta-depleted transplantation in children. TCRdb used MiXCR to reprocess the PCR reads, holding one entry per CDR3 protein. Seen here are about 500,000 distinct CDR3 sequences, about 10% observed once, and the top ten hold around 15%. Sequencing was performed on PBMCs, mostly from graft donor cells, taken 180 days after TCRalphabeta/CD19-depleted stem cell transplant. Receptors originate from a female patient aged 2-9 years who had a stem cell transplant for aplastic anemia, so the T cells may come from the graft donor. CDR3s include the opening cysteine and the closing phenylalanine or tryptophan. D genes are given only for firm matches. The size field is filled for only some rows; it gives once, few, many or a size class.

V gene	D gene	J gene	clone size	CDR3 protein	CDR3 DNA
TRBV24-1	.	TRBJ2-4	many	CATSDFGEDIQYF	TGTGCCACCAGTGATTTCGGCGAGGACATTCAGTACTTC
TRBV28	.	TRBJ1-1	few	CASSFWGATEAFF	TGTGCCAGCAGTTTCTGGGGGGCCACTGAAGCTTTCTTT
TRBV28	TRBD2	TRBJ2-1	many	CASSPQKREGYEQFF	TGTGCCAGCAGTCCCCAAAAGCGGGAGGGATATGAGCAGTTCTTC
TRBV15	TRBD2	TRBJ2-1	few	CATSRDGWLLTSGSYNEQFF	TGTGCCACCAGCAGAGATGGATGGCTGCTGACTAGCGGGAGTTACAATGAGCAGTTCTTC
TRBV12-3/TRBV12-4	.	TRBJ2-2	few	CASSLEGWLVGGELFF	TGTGCCAGCAGTTTAGAGGGGTGGCTAGTGGGCGGGGAGCTGTTTTTT
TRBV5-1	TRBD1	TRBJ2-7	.	CASSFRTTGAEQYF	TGCGCCAGCAGCTTCCGCACTACAGGGGCCGAGCAGTACTTC
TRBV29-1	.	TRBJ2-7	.	CSVTQRDPYEQYF	TGCAGCGTTACGCAGAGGGACCCCTACGAGCAGTACTTC
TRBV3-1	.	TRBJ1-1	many	CASSPGRINTEAFF	TGTGCCAGCAGCCCGGGCAGAATCAACACTGAAGCTTTCTTT
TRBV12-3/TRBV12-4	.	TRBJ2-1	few	CASTQTGEQFF	TGTGCCAGCACCCAAACCGGCGAGCAGTTCTTC
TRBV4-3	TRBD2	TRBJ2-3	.	CASSQEEGLAGRGDTQYF	TGCGCCAGCAGCCAAGAAGAGGGCCTAGCGGGAAGGGGAGATACGCAGTATTTT
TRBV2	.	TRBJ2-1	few	CASKPTGARNEQFF	TGTGCCAGCAAGCCTACCGGGGCGCGGAATGAGCAGTTCTTC
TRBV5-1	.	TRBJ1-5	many	CASSLGQYQPQHF	TGCGCCAGCAGCTTGGGGCAGTATCAGCCCCAGCATTTT
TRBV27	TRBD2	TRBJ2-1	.	CASSQREGRDEQFF	TGTGCCAGCAGTCAGCGGGAGGGCCGCGATGAGCAGTTCTTC
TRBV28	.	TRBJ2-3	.	CASSFVPGWVNTQYF	TGTGCCAGCAGTTTTGTGCCCGGGTGGGTGAATACGCAGTATTTT
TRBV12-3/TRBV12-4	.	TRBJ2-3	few	CASTPSGFRGDTQYF	TGTGCCAGCACCCCGTCTGGGTTTCGGGGAGATACGCAGTATTTT
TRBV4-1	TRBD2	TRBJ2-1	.	CASSQGEGYDEQFF	TGCGCCAGCAGCCAGGGGGAGGGTTACGATGAGCAGTTCTTC
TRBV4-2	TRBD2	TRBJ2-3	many	CASSLSQAGAVTDTQYF	TGTGCCAGCAGCCTCTCCCAAGCGGGAGCTGTCACAGATACGCAGTATTTT
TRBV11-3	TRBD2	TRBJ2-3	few	CASSLGLAGASDTQYF	TGTGCCAGCAGCTTAGGACTAGCGGGAGCTTCAGATACGCAGTATTTT
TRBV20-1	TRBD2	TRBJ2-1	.	CSARDTSGVGAQFF	TGCAGTGCTAGAGATACTAGCGGGGTCGGTGCGCAGTTCTTC
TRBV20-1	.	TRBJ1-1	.	CSDGSRNTEAFF	TGCAGTGACGGTTCAAGGAACACTGAAGCTTTCTTT
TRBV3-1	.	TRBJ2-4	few	CASSSSGLGNIQYF	TGTGCCAGCAGCTCCTCGGGACTTGGAAACATTCAGTACTTC
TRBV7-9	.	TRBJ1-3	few	CASSPTRQGNTIYF	TGTGCCAGCAGCCCGACGCGACAGGGAAACACCATATATTTT
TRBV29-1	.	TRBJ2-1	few	CSVGRGAYNEQFF	TGCAGCGTTGGCCGGGGAGCCTACAATGAGCAGTTCTTC
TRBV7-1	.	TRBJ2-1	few	CASSSKSPKNRAGYLLLPYNEQFF	TGTGCCAGCAGCTCAAAGTCCCCGAAAAACAGGGCAGGTTACCTCCTTCTGCCATACAATGAGCAGTTCTTC
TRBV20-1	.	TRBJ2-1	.	CSARDQSSYNEQFF	TGCAGTGCTAGAGATCAGAGCTCCTACAATGAGCAGTTCTTC
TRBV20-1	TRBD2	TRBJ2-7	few	CSARPLAGVAYEQYF	TGCAGTGCTAGGCCCCTGGCGGGGGTTGCCTACGAGCAGTACTTC
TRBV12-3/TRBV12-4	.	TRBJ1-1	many	CASTPGSLTEAFF	TGTGCCAGCACCCCAGGGTCTCTCACTGAAGCTTTCTTT
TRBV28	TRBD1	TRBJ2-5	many	CASSLRTGRRETQYF	TGTGCCAGCAGTCTCCGGACAGGGCGGCGAGAGACCCAGTACTTC
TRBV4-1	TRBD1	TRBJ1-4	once	CASRDSPTNEKLFF	TGCGCCAGCCGGGACAGTCCGACTAATGAAAAACTGTTTTTT
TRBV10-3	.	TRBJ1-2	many	CAISDSGALGYTF	TGTGCCATCAGTGATTCGGGGGCCCTAGGCTACACCTTC
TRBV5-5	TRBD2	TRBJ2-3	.	CASSQLAVTDTQYF	TGTGCCAGCAGCCAACTAGCGGTCACAGATACGCAGTATTTT
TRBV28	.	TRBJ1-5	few	CASTARGNQPQHF	TGTGCCAGCACCGCGAGGGGCAATCAGCCCCAGCATTTT
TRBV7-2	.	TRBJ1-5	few	CASSFRPANPQPQHF	TGTGCCAGCAGCTTTAGACCGGCAAATCCTCAGCCCCAGCATTTT
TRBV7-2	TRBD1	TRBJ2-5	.	CASSPSKGQGETQYF	TGTGCCAGCAGCCCTAGTAAAGGACAGGGTGAGACCCAGTACTTC
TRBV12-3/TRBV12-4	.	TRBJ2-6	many	CASSPGPGANVLTF	TGTGCCAGCAGTCCTGGACCTGGGGCCAACGTCCTGACTTTC
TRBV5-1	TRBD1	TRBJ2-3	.	CASSRGQGGDTQYF	TGCGCCAGCAGCCGTGGACAGGGGGGAGATACGCAGTATTTT
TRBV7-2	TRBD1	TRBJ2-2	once	CASLGQRNTGELFF	TGTGCCAGCCTGGGACAGAGAAACACCGGGGAGCTGTTTTTT
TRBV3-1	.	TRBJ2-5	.	CASSLSPSQWGRVEETQYF	TGTGCCAGCAGCCTCAGCCCCTCTCAATGGGGCAGGGTGGAGGAGACCCAGTACTTC
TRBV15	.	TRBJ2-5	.	CATSRDRSMGETQYF	TGTGCCACCAGCAGAGATAGAAGTATGGGTGAGACCCAGTACTTC
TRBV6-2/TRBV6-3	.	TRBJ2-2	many	CASSLRLARTGELFF	TGTGCCAGCAGTTTAAGGCTTGCACGCACCGGGGAGCTGTTTTTT
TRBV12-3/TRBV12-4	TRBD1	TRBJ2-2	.	CASRGQGHTGELFF	TGTGCCAGCAGGGGACAGGGCCACACCGGGGAGCTGTTTTTT
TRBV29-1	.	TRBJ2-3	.	CSVGAGTDTQYF	TGCAGCGTTGGGGCGGGCACAGATACGCAGTATTTT